Listed here is a single T cell receptor (beta chain). Its specificity is not known. With V trimmed by 3 bases and J by 4 bases, 2 bases remained unmatched. The CDR3 spans 14 residues. Germline CDR1 is LNHDA and CDR2 is SQIVND (reference sequence). These data come from a study of T cell responses to AZD1222 COVID-19 vaccine. Background on the study: Second-dose intervals of approximately 4 or approximately 12 weeks were pooled. Study findings and constraints: Spike-specific TCR breadth and depth both grew after two AZD1222 doses. Across the whole spike, CD4 TCRs peaked at regions 160-218 and 743-854.

Clones were sequenced by immunoSEQ multiplex PCR, and TCRdb holds only the in-frame ones, with some missing. The sample records about 100,000 clones, around nine tenths being singletons. J is TRBJ1-5 and V is TRBV19; 8 nucleotides agree with TRBD1. The sequence was obtained from an adult in good health. Sample: peripheral blood, taken on day 0 of AZD1222 vaccination. This CDR3 reads CASSIRQGNQPQHF. The CDR3 bases are TGTGCCAGTAGTATCCGACAGGGGAATCAGCCCCAGCATTTT.